The 11 T cell receptor beta chains listed next were all sequenced from one sample in a study of cytomegalovirus exposure and HLA in healthy donors. 13 Jbeta primers and 60 Vbeta primers were used for the PCR. Using immunoSEQ multiplex PCR, the repertoire was profiled, and TCRdb retains in-frame clones only, with some absent. The sample yields 150,000 to 200,000 clones, 80% seen once. The sample taken for sequencing was PBMCs. The receptor set was obtained from a woman aged 45-65 years in good health and CMV-seropositive.

This chain links TRBV27 with TRBJ1-2; 7 nucleotides line up with TRBD1. Trimming took 6 bases from V and 8 from J; bases not matched to a gene: 12. This CDR3 region has 14 residues. CDR1 and CDR2 (germline): MNHEY, SMNVEV (reference sequence). CDR3 coding DNA: TGTGCCAGCAGCTCAAGGGGACAGCAGCTGGGCTACACCTTC. Translated, it gives CASSSRGQQLGYTF.

This clone was found once. The chain combines TRBV6-5 with TRBJ1-4; D gene uncertain. Per the germline V gene, CDR1 is MNHEY and CDR2 is SVGAGI. The CDR3 is made up of 15 amino acids. The V end lost 6 bases, the J end lost 1 base, and 12 bases lay between the germline ends. CDR3 in amino acids: CASRRSRRTNEKLFF. The CDR3 DNA sequence: TGTGCCAGCAGAAGATCCAGGCGAACTAATGAAAAACTGTTTTTT.

V gene TRBV19 combines with J gene TRBJ2-1; 10 bases are a match to TRBD2. V lost 4 bases to trimming and J lost 9 bases; unmatched junction nucleotides: 9. The CDR3 spans 15 residues. CDR1 LNHDA and CDR2 SQIVND come from the germline V gene (reference sequence). The CDR3: CASSNQAGGPGEQFF. The CDR3 DNA follows: TGTGCCAGTAGTAACCAAGCGGGAGGGCCGGGTGAGCAGTTCTTC.

CDR3 loop: CASLAGGRTGELFF. The CDR3 nucleotides are TGTGCCAGCCTAGCGGGGGGCAGAACCGGGGAGCTGTTTTTT. The V gene is TRBV2, the J gene TRBJ2-2; 11 positions agree with TRBD2. Germline CDR1 SNHLY, CDR2 FYNNEI. The CDR3 has 14 residues. J gave up 5 bases and V 8 bases, and 4 bases lay outside the gene matches.

The DNA for the CDR3 is TGTGCCAGCAGCTTAGCCGGTCGGGGGGGCAGGAATGAGCAGTTCTTC. Residues: CASSLAGRGGRNEQFF. The chain combines TRBV7-3 with TRBJ2-1; 8 positions agree with TRBD2. The V segment lost 2 bases and the J segment 7 bases; nucleotides outside the gene matches: 10. This CDR3 has 16 residues. CDR1 is SGHTA and CDR2 is FQGTGA in the germline V gene.

This rearrangement joins TRBV6-6 to TRBJ2-1; D remains ambiguous. Looked up from germline, CDR1 is MNHNY and CDR2 is SVGAGI (reference sequence). The CDR3 has 12 residues. V gave up 7 bases and J gave up 7 bases, with 11 bases separating them. The CDR3: CASTLTGNEQFF. The CDR3 DNA reads TGTGCCAGCACCTTAACGGGTAATGAGCAGTTCTTC.

This clone was counted a few times. The chain recombines TRBV7-2 with TRBJ2-7, with a tentative D call TRBD2 (5 bases). The V end lost 7 bases, the J end lost 4 bases, and 20 bases lay between the germline ends. The CDR3 covers 15 residues. Germline assignment: CDR1 SGHTA and CDR2 FQGNSA. The CDR3 bases are TGTGCCAGCACCTATCGGGCCGACGGGGATTACGAGCAGTACTTC. This translates into CASTYRADGDYEQYF.

V and J are TRBV9 and TRBJ1-1; possible D gene TRBD1, 6 bases. The CDR3 consists of 13 residues. Between the trimmed V and J ends, which lost 0 bases and 8 bases, there was a span of 11 bases. Germline V gene sequence: CDR1 SGDLS, CDR2 YYNGEE. CDR3: CASSVATGTEAFF. DNA of the CDR3: TGTGCCAGCAGCGTAGCAACAGGGACGGAAGCTTTCTTT.

The rearrangement links TRBV27 to TRBJ1-1, with D perhaps TRBD1 (5 bases). The CDR3 runs 13 residues. Trimming shortened V by 1 base and J by 4 bases, and 7 bases separated the two germline ends. CDR1 is MNHEY, CDR2 SMNVEV, per germline (reference sequence). The CDR3 loop reads CASSLFRGTEAFF. The CDR3, as DNA: TGTGCCAGCAGTTTATTTAGGGGCACTGAAGCTTTCTTT.

The chain employs TRBV7-8 and TRBJ2-1; D gene ambiguous. CDR3 length: 11 residues. Per the germline V gene, CDR1 is SGHVS and CDR2 is FQNEAQ. Trimming left V 6 bases short and J 10 bases short, with 10 bases between. The CDR3: CASRLAREQFF. The CDR3 DNA is TGTGCCAGCAGACTGGCTAGAGAGCAGTTCTTC.

The chain carries TRBV27 and TRBJ1-3; D gene unclear. V lost 5 bases and J lost 0, with 5 bases in between. This CDR3 spans 13 amino acids. Per germline, CDR1 MNHEY and CDR2 SMNVEV (reference sequence). This chain's CDR3 is CASSASSGNTIYF. The CDR3 DNA sequence: TGTGCCAGCAGTGCCAGCTCTGGAAACACCATATATTTT.